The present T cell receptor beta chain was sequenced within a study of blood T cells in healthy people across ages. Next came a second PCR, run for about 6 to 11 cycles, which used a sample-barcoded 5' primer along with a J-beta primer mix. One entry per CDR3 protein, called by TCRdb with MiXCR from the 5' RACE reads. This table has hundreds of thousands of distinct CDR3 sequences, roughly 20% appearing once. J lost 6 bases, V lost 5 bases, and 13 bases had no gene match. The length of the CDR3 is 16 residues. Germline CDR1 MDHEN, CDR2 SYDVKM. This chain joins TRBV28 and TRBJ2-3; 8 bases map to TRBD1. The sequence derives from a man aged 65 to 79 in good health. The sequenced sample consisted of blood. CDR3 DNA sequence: TGTGCCAGCAGTGACGCTCGACAGGGGATAGGGGATACGCAGTATTTT. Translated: CASSDARQGIGDTQYF.